This is a list of T cell receptor beta chains from one sample in a study of T cell changes during pregnancy in multiple sclerosis. Clones were read by immunoSEQ multiplex PCR, and TCRdb kept only the in-frame ones, dropping some. The table records 95,000 to 150,000 clones, roughly 92% of them present only once. Sequenced material: peripheral blood, taken before pregnancy. These receptors were collected from a female donor with multiple sclerosis, enrolled in a pregnancy study. The CDR3 runs from the conserved cysteine through the conserved F or W. The D gene is left open where the match is weak. Size is omitted from some rows. Given values are once, few, many or a class for expanded clones.

d_gene	abundance	v_gene	j_gene	CDR3aa	CDR3nt
.	.	TRBV6-1	TRBJ2-3	CASRSSTDTQYF	TGTGCCAGCAGGTCTAGCACAGATACGCAGTATTTT
.	.	TRBV5-1	TRBJ2-1	CASSLGQRGAEQFF	TGCGCCAGCAGCTTGGGGCAACGGGGAGCTGAGCAGTTCTTC
.	.	TRBV7-9	TRBJ1-2	CASSLGWENGYTF	TGTGCCAGCAGCCTGGGATGGGAGAATGGCTACACCTTC
.	.	TRBV27	TRBJ1-1	CASSRSGRANTEAFF	TGTGCCAGCAGTCGCAGCGGACGGGCGAACACTGAAGCTTTCTTT
.	once	TRBV27	TRBJ1-1	CAPWAGGSSPEAFF	TGTGCACCCTGGGCAGGTGGATCGTCCCCTGAAGCTTTCTTT
.	.	TRBV15	TRBJ1-5	CATPLFRNQPQHF	TGTGCCACCCCCTTATTTCGCAATCAGCCCCAGCATTTT
TRBD1	.	TRBV14	TRBJ1-1	CASSQNRGQNTEAFF	TGTGCCAGCAGCCAAAACAGGGGGCAAAACACTGAAGCTTTCTTT
TRBD1	.	TRBV10-2	TRBJ1-1	CASSGIGQDTTWNTEAFF	TGCGCCAGCAGTGGAATCGGACAGGATACGACTTGGAACACTGAAGCTTTCTTT
TRBD1	.	TRBV14	TRBJ2-5	CASSQPGQGGTQYF	TGTGCCAGCAGCCAACCGGGACAGGGCGGCACCCAGTACTTC
.	once	TRBV7-6	TRBJ2-1	CASSSRGDAGGRVNEQFF	TGTGCCAGCAGCTCCAGGGGGGACGCGGGGGGCAGGGTTAATGAGCAGTTCTTC
TRBD1	.	TRBV6-5	TRBJ1-4	CASTPKWDSLRF	TGTGCCAGCACCCCTAAGTGGGACAGTCTACGTTTT
.	.	TRBV5-6	TRBJ2-3	CASSEFIRGTDTQYF	TGTGCCAGCAGCGAGTTCATCCGTGGCACAGATACGCAGTATTTT
.	.	TRBV6-1	TRBJ2-7	CASCRGLSSYEQYF	TGTGCCAGCTGTCGAGGGCTCAGCTCCTACGAGCAGTACTTC
TRBD2	.	TRBV6-1	TRBJ2-5	CASTREGRVETQYF	TGTGCCAGCACGCGGGAGGGCCGAGTAGAGACCCAGTACTTC
TRBD1	once	TRBV18	TRBJ1-5	CASSPGQGSNQPQHF	TGTGCCAGCTCCCCCGGACAGGGGAGCAATCAGCCCCAGCATTTT
.	.	TRBV5-1	TRBJ1-1	CASRGGTEAFF	TGCGCCAGCAGGGGGGGAACTGAAGCTTTCTTT
TRBD2	.	TRBV6-5	TRBJ2-2	CASSPFGGGTGELFF	TGTGCCAGCAGTCCGTTCGGGGGAGGGACCGGGGAGCTGTTTTTT
.	.	TRBV30	TRBJ2-7	CACHRVHEQYF	TGTGCCTGTCACAGGGTCCACGAGCAGTACTTC
TRBD1	.	TRBV6-6	TRBJ1-2	CASRSQGVDGYTF	TGTGCCAGCAGATCACAGGGGGTGGATGGCTACACCTTC
.	.	TRBV6-1	TRBJ2-3	CASRTAIFTDTQYF	TGTGCCAGCAGGACAGCAATATTCACAGATACGCAGTATTTT
TRBD1	.	TRBV2	TRBJ1-6	CAIKGGLIRDIHNSPLHF	TGTGCCATCAAAGGGGGCTTAATACGGGACATCCATAATTCACCCCTCCACTTT
TRBD2	.	TRBV6-1	TRBJ2-1	CASSEGTSGWLSYNEQFF	TGTGCCAGCAGTGAAGGGACTAGCGGGTGGCTCTCCTACAATGAGCAGTTCTTC
TRBD2	.	TRBV5-4	TRBJ2-1	CASSLASGPRTYNEQFF	TGTGCCAGCAGCTTGGCTAGCGGCCCCCGAACCTACAATGAGCAGTTCTTC
TRBD1	.	TRBV27	TRBJ2-2	CASRPGQGRITGELFF	TGTGCCAGCAGGCCGGGACAGGGGAGGATCACCGGGGAGCTGTTTTTT
TRBD1	once	TRBV9	TRBJ1-4	CASSVAGGGKELFF	TGTGCCAGCAGCGTAGCAGGGGGCGGGAAGGAACTGTTTTTT
.	.	TRBV15	TRBJ2-2	CATSRDIREYTGELFF	TGTGCCACCAGCAGAGATATTCGCGAGTACACCGGGGAGCTGTTTTTT
.	.	TRBV27	TRBJ2-1	CASSSSAGTLANNEQFF	TGTGCCAGCAGTTCTTCCGCCGGGACTCTCGCTAACAATGAGCAGTTCTTC
TRBD2	.	TRBV6-1	TRBJ2-1	CALAGSYNEQFF	TGTGCCCTAGCGGGCTCCTACAATGAGCAGTTCTTC
.	.	TRBV6-6	TRBJ2-2	CASTKTTGELFF	TGTGCCAGCACCAAAACTACCGGGGAGCTGTTTTTT
.	once	TRBV2	TRBJ1-5	CASSLQGGNQPQHF	TGTGCCAGCAGTTTACAGGGAGGCAATCAGCCCCAGCATTTT
TRBD2	.	TRBV10-3	TRBJ2-3	CAISETGTSATDTQYF	TGTGCCATCAGTGAGACCGGGACTAGCGCCACAGATACGCAGTATTTT
TRBD1	once	TRBV5-4	TRBJ2-2	CASSPFEGANTGELFF	TGTGCCAGCAGCCCTTTCGAGGGGGCCAACACCGGGGAGCTGTTTTTT
TRBD2	.	TRBV6-1	TRBJ2-7	CASSGPWTASGSRYEQYF	TGTGCCAGCAGTGGACCATGGACAGCTAGCGGGAGCCGGTACGAGCAGTACTTC
.	.	TRBV4-1	TRBJ2-5	CASSVGETQYF	TGCGCCAGCAGCGTCGGTGAGACCCAGTACTTC
.	.	TRBV14	TRBJ2-3	CASSQEIPGLDTQYF	TGTGCCAGCAGCCAAGAAATCCCAGGCTTGGATACGCAGTATTTT
TRBD1	once	TRBV6-1	TRBJ1-5	CASSEDRGRRNQPQHF	TGTGCCAGCAGTGAAGACAGGGGGCGGAGGAATCAGCCCCAGCATTTT
TRBD1	.	TRBV27	TRBJ1-1	CASSWDRNTEAFF	TGTGCCAGCAGTTGGGACAGAAACACTGAAGCTTTCTTT
TRBD2	once	TRBV7-6	TRBJ2-6	CASSLGLAGSSGANVLTF	TGTGCCAGCAGCCTCGGACTAGCGGGGAGCTCTGGGGCCAACGTCCTGACTTTC
TRBD1	.	TRBV19	TRBJ1-2	CASSEPGTGSYGYTF	TGTGCCAGTAGTGAACCCGGGACAGGGTCATATGGCTACACCTTC
TRBD1	.	TRBV5-4	TRBJ1-2	CASSPPGQVNYGYTF	TGTGCCAGCAGCCCCCCGGGACAGGTTAACTATGGCTACACCTTC
TRBD1	.	TRBV19	TRBJ2-7	CASSPDTGTGLDEQYF	TGTGCCAGTAGTCCAGATACCGGGACAGGGCTCGACGAGCAGTACTTC
.	.	TRBV7-9	TRBJ1-4	CASSSVGASNEKLFF	TGTGCCAGCAGCTCGGTAGGGGCATCAAATGAAAAACTGTTTTTT
TRBD2	.	TRBV6-5	TRBJ2-7	CASSLLGLAGDEQYF	TGTGCCAGCAGCCTCTTGGGACTAGCGGGAGACGAGCAGTACTTC